The 4 T cell receptor beta chains below come from one sample, sequenced in a study of T cells in Graves' hyperthyroidism and ophthalmopathy. There were TCR beta CDR3 regions amplified from RNA transcripts. HTBI primers were employed in a first-round RT-PCR of the TCR CDR3. TCRdb reanalysed the multiplex PCR reads using MiXCR and keeps one entry per CDR3 protein. In the table there are roughly 300,000 distinct CDR3 sequences, over 11% of which are singletons. The sample taken for sequencing was blood. Receptors were obtained from a woman in her thirties with Graves' hyperthyroidism.

This clonotype was detected only a few times. The V call is TRBV7-2, the J call TRBJ1-6; D possibly corresponds to TRBD1 (5 bases). The germline CDR1 and CDR2 sequences are SGHTA and FQGNSA. The CDR3 extends over 18 amino acids. V lost 6 bases, J lost 7 bases, and 25 bases lay in between. The chain's CDR3 is CASSPGGDLRLGNSPLHF. The CDR3 DNA reads as TGTGCCAGCAGTCCTGGGGGGGATTTACGGTTGGGGAATTCACCCCTCCACTTT.

This clonotype was counted many times. This rearrangement joins TRBV12-3 or TRBV12-4 to TRBJ2-2; TRBD2 might be the D (6 bases). The CDR3 has 13 residues. V shed 5 bases and J shed 7 bases, with 11 bases lying between them. The DNA of the CDR3 is TGTGCCAGCAGTATTGGGGAGGTCGGGGAGCTGTTTTTT. It yields the protein CASSIGEVGELFF.

The chain is built from TRBV19 and TRBJ2-1, with D possibly called TRBD1 or TRBD2 (5 bases each). V gave up 8 bases and J gave up 10 bases, with 21 bases separating them. Germline-derived CDR1 and CDR2 are LNHDA and SQIVND (reference sequence). The length of the CDR3 is 14 residues. CDR3 sequence reads: CASHRRTGSGEQFF. CDR3 bases: TGTGCCAGTCATAGGCGGACTGGGTCAGGGGAGCAGTTCTTC.

This clonotype was counted ten times or more. The chain couples TRBV28 to TRBJ1-2, with D maybe TRBD1 (6 bases). The CDR3 is 14 residues long. Trimming pared 6 bases from V and 3 bases from J, leaving 14 bases between. The germline V gene encodes CDR1 MDHEN and CDR2 SYDVKM. DNA for the CDR3: TGTGCCAGCAGCTCCGCGGACAGATACTATGGCTACACCTTC. As protein: CASSSADRYYGYTF.